The clone carrying this T cell receptor (beta chain) appeared a single time. Its antigen is unknown. These data originate in a study of cytomegalovirus exposure and HLA in healthy donors. The length of the CDR3 is 14 residues. Germline-derived CDR1 and CDR2 are SGHAT and FQNNGV. 13 Jbeta primers and 60 Vbeta primers were used for the PCR. Some clones are missing from TCRdb's copy, which holds only in-frame ones; the method was immunoSEQ multiplex PCR. The repertoire holds 150,000 to 200,000 clones, with about 80% as singletons. Notes on the study in general: CMV serostatus was the only recorded immune exposure for donors. Across all donors, roughly uniform sequencing depth was an assumption of the presence/absence analyses.

The clonotype comes from a man in his forties in good health and CMV-seronegative. The sequencing input was PBMCs. The gene calls are TRBV11-2 and TRBJ2-5, with a weak D call TRBD2 (6 bases). The J call is in doubt because the DNA end fits TRBJ2-7 better. The CDR3 loop reads CASSFQRVSYEQYF. For the CDR3, the DNA is TGTGCCAGCAGCTTCCAGCGGGTCTCCTACGAGCAGTACTTC.